Following are 18 T cell receptor beta chains from one sample sequenced in a study of CDR3 diversity in severe acne. TCRdb used MiXCR to reprocess the PCR reads, holding one entry per CDR3 protein. The table includes 100,000 or so distinct CDR3 sequences, approximately 47% detected once. The sequenced material came from blood. The receptors derive from a male donor with acne.

As concerns this clonotype: A much larger clone differs by one base, so this may be a read error. V usage is TRBV5-1 and J usage is TRBJ1-2; TRBD1 agrees at 8 bases. Per the germline V gene, CDR1 is SGHRS and CDR2 is YFSETQ. Trimming took 4 bases from V and 7 from J; bases not matched to a gene: 12. This CDR3 has 15 residues. CDR3 protein: CASSGGQGGACGYTF. The DNA of the CDR3 is TGCGCCAGCAGCGGCGGACAGGGCGGTGCCTGTGGCTACACCTTC.

This chain uses TRBV11-2 with TRBJ2-7; D is perhaps TRBD1 (5 bases). The germline CDR1 and CDR2 sequences are SGHAT and FQNNGV. V lost 6 bases and J lost 5, with 14 bases in between. This CDR3 spans 13 amino acids. The CDR3 sequence is CASSNIPGNEQYV. DNA of the CDR3: TGTGCCAGCAGTAACATCCCAGGGAACGAGCAGTACGTC.

This chain links TRBV2 with TRBJ2-2; D is unresolved. Between the trimmed V and J ends, which lost 1 base and 3 bases, there was a span of 0 bases. The CDR3 has 12 amino acids. Germline V gene sequence: CDR1 SNHLY, CDR2 FYNNEI. The CDR3: CASSEDTGELFF. Here the CDR3 DNA reads TGTGCCAGCAGTGAAGACACCGGGGAGCTGTTTTTT.

The chain has TRBV7-9 and TRBJ1-5; no clear D gene. The V end was cut by 2 bases, the J end by 5 bases, with 4 bases between. In germline, CDR1 is SEHNR, CDR2 FQNEAQ (reference sequence). This CDR3 contains 12 residues. The CDR3 bases are TGTGCCAGCAGCTTATACGATCAGCCCCAGCATTTT. This translates into CASSLYDQPQHF.

There are many counts of this clonotype. The CDR3 region is CASSEEVASGGETQYF. The CDR3 coding sequence is TGTGCCAGCAGTGAAGAGGTGGCTAGCGGGGGAGAGACCCAGTACTTC. V usage is TRBV2 and J usage is TRBJ2-5, with TRBD2 matching 10 bases. CDR3 length: 16 residues. V trimming: 1 base; J trimming: 4 bases; junction bases outside the gene matches: 6. Germline CDR1 and CDR2: SNHLY and FYNNEI.

This clonotype was picked up many times. Compared with germline, one end of the junction differs, possibly owing to a read error. V and J are TRBV29-1 and TRBJ2-6, with TRBD2 as a possible D gene (5 bases). The CDR3 sequence is 14 residues long. Looked up from germline, CDR1 is SQVTM and CDR2 is ANQGSEA. CDR3 residues: CSVATLSGANVLTF. DNA of the CDR3: TGTAGCGTTGCTACGCTCTCTGGGGCCAACGTCCTGACTTTC.

This clonotype was counted at least ten times. DNA for the CDR3: TGTGCCAGCAGCTTCGACAGGGGCAGCTACGAGCAGTACTTC. Its translation is CASSFDRGSYEQYF. This chain uses TRBV7-8 with TRBJ2-7, with TRBD1 matching 8 bases. The CDR3 runs to 14 residues. Germline assignment: CDR1 SGHVS and CDR2 FQNEAQ. Germline trimming cut 3 bases from V and 3 bases from J; bases unmatched to any gene: 4.

This clonotype was detected ten times or more. The chain employs TRBV20-1 and TRBJ2-7, with 9 bases identical to TRBD2. The CDR3 sequence is 13 residues long. V dropped 6 bases and J dropped 6; count of bases not matched to a gene: 9. Per the germline V gene, CDR1 is DFQATT and CDR2 is SNEGSKA (reference sequence). CDR3 amino acids: CSAPLAGSGEQYF. In DNA, the CDR3 is TGCAGTGCCCCCCTAGCGGGGTCTGGCGAGCAGTACTTC.

This clonotype was observed at least ten times. The V and J genes are TRBV7-8 and TRBJ1-1, with D unresolved. Deletions cut 6 bases from V and 3 bases from J, with 14 bases between. CDR1 and CDR2 from the germline V gene are SGHVS and FQNEAQ. This CDR3 contains 14 residues. In nucleotides, the CDR3 is TGTGCCAGCAGTGGGGTGGCGGACTACACTGAAGCTTTCTTT. It codes for CASSGVADYTEAFF.

The genes are TRBV6-4 and TRBJ2-5; the D gene could be TRBD1 or TRBD2 (6 bases each). The CDR3 contains 15 residues. Trimming left V 2 bases short and J 4 bases short, with 14 bases between. Germline V gene sequence: CDR1 MRHNA, CDR2 SNTAGT. CDR3 loop: CASSDEGGGGETQYF. The CDR3 coding sequence is TGTGCCAGCAGTGACGAGGGGGGAGGTGGAGAGACCCAGTACTTC.

The chain couples TRBV2 to TRBJ1-5, with a tentative D call TRBD1 (5 bases). Germline CDR1 is SNHLY and CDR2 is FYNNEI. Trimming removed 6 bases from V and 4 bases from J, with 10 bases in between. The CDR3 contains 13 residues. CDR3 amino acids: CASRVGGNQPQHF. CDR3 nucleotide sequence: TGTGCCAGCAGGGTCGGGGGGAATCAGCCCCAGCATTTT.

This clonotype was observed a handful of times. V is TRBV20-1 and J is TRBJ2-7; TRBD2 aligns across 11 bases. CDR1 and CDR2 (germline): DFQATT, SNEGSKA (reference sequence). The trim removed 0 bases at V and 1 base at J, leaving 8 bases unmatched. This CDR3 comprises 17 residues. CDR3 sequence reads: CSARDVTSGRGSYEQYF. CDR3 nucleotides: TGCAGTGCTAGAGATGTAACTAGCGGGAGAGGATCCTACGAGCAGTACTTC.

CDR3 DNA: TGTGCCAGCAGCTTAGGGGGACAGGGCTCGTTTACAGATACGCAGTATTTT. As protein: CASSLGGQGSFTDTQYF. The V and J genes are TRBV7-9 and TRBJ2-3, with 9 bases identical to TRBD1. The CDR3 sequence is 17 residues long. Germline lookup yields CDR1 SEHNR and CDR2 FQNEAQ (reference sequence). V lost 1 base to trimming and J lost 3 bases; unmatched junction nucleotides: 8. The full variable domain, rest sourced from reference TRBV7-9 and TRBJ2-3, is DTGVSQNPRHKITKRGQNVTFRCDPISEHNRLYWYRQTLGQGPEFLTYFQNEAQLEKSRLLSDRFSAERPKGSFSTLEIQRTEQGDSAMYLCASSLGGQGSFTDTQYFGPGTRLTVL.

V gene TRBV20-1 combines with J gene TRBJ2-1, with no clear D. V lost 6 bases, J lost 2 bases, and 17 bases lay in between. Germline loops: CDR1 DFQATT, CDR2 SNEGSKA (reference sequence). The CDR3 extends over 15 amino acids. CDR3 loop: CSASAVGGTYNEQFF. CDR3 bases: TGCAGTGCCAGCGCGGTGGGTGGGACCTACAATGAGCAGTTCTTC.

This chain connects TRBV30 to TRBJ1-1; no clear D. V lost 0 bases to trimming and J lost 6 bases, with 8 bases between them. The CDR3 runs 12 residues. Germline assignment: CDR1 GTSNPN and CDR2 SVGIG (reference sequence). The CDR3 bases are TGTGCCTGGAGTGTATCGAGGGCTGAAGCTTTCTTT. This sequence encodes CAWSVSRAEAFF. Full variable domain (rest looked up from reference TRBV30 and TRBJ1-1): SQTIHQWPATLVQPVGSPLSLECTVEGTSNPNLYWYRQAAGRGLQLLFYSVGIGQISSEVPQNLSASRPQDRQFILSSKKLLLSDSGFYLCAWSVSRAEAFFGQGTRLTVV.

CDR3 amino acids: CASSRGQRNYGYTF. In nucleotides, the CDR3 is TGTGCCAGCAGCCGGGGACAGCGAAACTATGGCTACACCTTC. This chain connects TRBV12-3 or TRBV12-4 to TRBJ1-2; TRBD1 matches 7 bases. The V and J ends lost 6 bases and 2 bases, in that order; junction bases with no gene match: 6. CDR3 length equals 14 residues.

This clonotype turned up a few times. The chain is built from TRBV27 and TRBJ1-5, with 10 nucleotides matching TRBD1. Looked up from germline, CDR1 is MNHEY and CDR2 is SMNVEV (reference sequence). The V segment lost 8 bases and the J segment 1 base; nucleotides outside the gene matches: 2. The CDR3 loop spans 14 amino acids. As DNA, the CDR3 is TGTGCCAGCGGGGGACAGGGGAGCAATCAGCCCCAGCATTTT. As protein: CASGGQGSNQPQHF.

The chain joins TRBV7-9 to TRBJ2-3; TRBD1 agrees at 7 bases. V gave up 4 bases and J gave up 3 bases; unmatched junction bases: 13. The length of the CDR3 is 17 residues. Germline values: CDR1 SEHNR, CDR2 FQNEAQ (reference sequence). The CDR3 loop is CASSSPPGGEETDTQYF. CDR3 nucleotide sequence: TGTGCCAGCAGCTCCCCTCCAGGGGGAGAAGAGACAGATACGCAGTATTTT.